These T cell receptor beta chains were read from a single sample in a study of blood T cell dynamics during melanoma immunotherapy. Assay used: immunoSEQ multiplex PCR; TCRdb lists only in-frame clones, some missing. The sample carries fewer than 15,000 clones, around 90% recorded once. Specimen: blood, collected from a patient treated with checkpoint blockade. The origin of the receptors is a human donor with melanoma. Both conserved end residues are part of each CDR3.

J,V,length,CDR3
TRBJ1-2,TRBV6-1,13,CASSENDVYGYTF
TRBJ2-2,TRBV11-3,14,CASNRDSHTGELFF
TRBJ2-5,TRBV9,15,CASSVNLAPQETQYF
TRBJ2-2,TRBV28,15,CASNRGGPNTGELFF
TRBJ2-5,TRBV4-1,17,CASSQVGGAGVEETQYF
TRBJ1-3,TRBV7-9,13,CASRRQVENTIYF
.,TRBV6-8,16,CASSTNVAGARYEQYF
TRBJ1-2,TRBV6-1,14,CASSEVDRASGYTF
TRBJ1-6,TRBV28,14,CASSLFVTARPLHF
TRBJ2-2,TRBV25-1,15,CASSSRQGFTGELFF
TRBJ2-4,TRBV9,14,CASSALQGGHIQYF
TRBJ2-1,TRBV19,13,CASSITGAGEQFF
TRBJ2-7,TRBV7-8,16,CASRERGGSGSDEQYF
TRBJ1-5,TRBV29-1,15,CSVAGGVYSNQPQHF
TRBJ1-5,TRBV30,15,CAWSPGQGPNQPQHF
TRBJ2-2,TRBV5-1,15,CASSLGRAGTGELFF
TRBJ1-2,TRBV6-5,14,CASSYSGGPEDYTF
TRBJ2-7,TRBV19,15,CASTREAGGSYEQYF
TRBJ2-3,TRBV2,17,CASRETSGGASPSAQYF
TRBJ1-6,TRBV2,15,CASSGERAGNSPLHF
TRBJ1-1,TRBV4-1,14,CASSHREMNTEAFF
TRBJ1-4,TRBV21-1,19,CASSTGRIPKTGPEGELFF